This T cell receptor (beta chain) is drawn from a study of cytomegalovirus exposure and HLA in healthy donors. For this clone: Its target is unknown.

Unmatched junction bases numbered 4, after V lost 4 bases and J lost 1 base. Per germline, CDR1 LGHNA and CDR2 YNFKEQ. CDR3 length: 14 amino acids. The donors were members of the validation cohort, which comprised 100 to 150 subjects and was separate from the first cohort of some 680 subjects. TCRdb's copy holds only in-frame clones and misses some; the assay was immunoSEQ multiplex PCR. The data show approximately 98,000 clones, with approximately 96% seen just once and 0.67% held by the top ten. General study points: Using the classifier, cytomegalovirus status was reportedly diagnosed with high specificity and sensitivity. Specific recognition of CMV antigens was confirmed in vitro for a few chains (all CMV-associated). Rare sequences made up most TCRs, while some public TCRs were found in many donors.

What was sequenced was PBMCs. The rearrangement uses TRBV4-2 and TRBJ2-7; 7 bases fit TRBD1. The receptor's source is a woman aged 18 to 35 in good health and CMV-seronegative. CDR3 sequence: CASSRDRASYEQYF. The CDR3 DNA is TGTGCCAGCAGCCGCGACAGGGCGTCCTACGAGCAGTACTTC.